These T cell receptor beta chains were read from a single sample in a study of cytomegalovirus exposure and HLA in healthy donors. Sequenced by immunoSEQ multiplex PCR; TCRdb stores in-frame clones only, minus some. The repertoire has more than 150,000 clones, over 75% of them found once; the top ten carry about 1.9%. Sequencing input: PBMCs. These receptors all stem from a woman under 40 in good health and CMV-seronegative. Each CDR3 is given with its conserved first and last residue. The order of the fields is clone size, V gene, J gene, D gene, CDR3 DNA, CDR3 protein. The D gene is left open where the match is weak. Size is stated for part of the rows, as once, few or many counts, or as a class when the clone is expanded.

clone_size: NA; v_call: TRBV4-3; j_call: TRBJ2-7; d_call: TRBD2; cdr3_nt: TGCGCCAGCAGCCAAGGGCTAGCGGGGGCTGCGGGTCCGAACGAGCAGTACTTC; cdr3_aa: CASSQGLAGAAGPNEQYF
clone_size: NA; v_call: TRBV11-2; j_call: TRBJ2-6; d_call: NA; cdr3_nt: TGTGCCAGCAGCCTGGACGGAGGCCTTGGGGCCAACGTCCTGACTTTC; cdr3_aa: CASSLDGGLGANVLTF
clone_size: once; v_call: TRBV4-1; j_call: TRBJ2-3; d_call: NA; cdr3_nt: TGCGCCAGCAGCCAAGTTCGGACTGCCGGGGGCACAGATACGCAGTATTTT; cdr3_aa: CASSQVRTAGGTDTQYF
clone_size: NA; v_call: TRBV18; j_call: TRBJ2-7; d_call: TRBD1; cdr3_nt: TGTGCCAGCTCAAGAGGGGACAGGAGCTCCTACGAGCAGTACTTC; cdr3_aa: CASSRGDRSSYEQYF
clone_size: NA; v_call: TRBV4-1; j_call: TRBJ1-2; d_call: NA; cdr3_nt: TGCGCCAGCAGCCAAGATTTCGCGGGCTACACCTTC; cdr3_aa: CASSQDFAGYTF
clone_size: NA; v_call: TRBV5-1; j_call: TRBJ2-7; d_call: TRBD1; cdr3_nt: TGCGCCAGCAGCCGGGACAGTAGCTCAACCTACGAGCAGTACTTC; cdr3_aa: CASSRDSSSTYEQYF
clone_size: NA; v_call: TRBV10-2; j_call: TRBJ1-4; d_call: NA; cdr3_nt: TGCGCCAGCACCCGAGGAGGGGCAGGGTTGGAAAAACTGTTTTTT; cdr3_aa: CASTRGGAGLEKLFF
clone_size: NA; v_call: TRBV6-6; j_call: TRBJ2-7; d_call: NA; cdr3_nt: TGTGCCAGCGGGGCCGGGCTCTACGAGCAGTACTTC; cdr3_aa: CASGAGLYEQYF
clone_size: NA; v_call: TRBV19; j_call: TRBJ2-3; d_call: TRBD2; cdr3_nt: TGTGCCAGCCGGGGGGAAGATACGCAGTATTTT; cdr3_aa: CASRGEDTQYF
clone_size: NA; v_call: TRBV6-1; j_call: TRBJ2-3; d_call: NA; cdr3_nt: TGTGCCAGCAGTGACCCCGCAGATACGCAGTATTTT; cdr3_aa: CASSDPADTQYF
clone_size: NA; v_call: TRBV2; j_call: TRBJ1-1; d_call: NA; cdr3_nt: TGTGCCAGCAGTGAGAAGGGGTTCGGAACTGAAGCTTTCTTT; cdr3_aa: CASSEKGFGTEAFF
clone_size: NA; v_call: TRBV5-1; j_call: TRBJ2-1; d_call: TRBD2; cdr3_nt: TGCGCCAGCAGCTTGATCCCCCTAGCGGGATACAATGAGCAGTTCTTC; cdr3_aa: CASSLIPLAGYNEQFF
clone_size: NA; v_call: TRBV29-1; j_call: TRBJ1-4; d_call: NA; cdr3_nt: TGCAGCGCGCGGGGGGAAAAACTGTTTTTT; cdr3_aa: CSARGEKLFF
clone_size: NA; v_call: TRBV7-8; j_call: TRBJ2-1; d_call: TRBD1; cdr3_nt: TGTGCCAGCAGCAGAACCGGGACAGAAGTTTACAATGAGCAGTTCTTC; cdr3_aa: CASSRTGTEVYNEQFF
clone_size: NA; v_call: TRBV18; j_call: TRBJ2-2; d_call: NA; cdr3_nt: TGTGCCAGCTCACCACGGGAGACCGGGGAGCTGTTTTTT; cdr3_aa: CASSPRETGELFF
clone_size: NA; v_call: TRBV2; j_call: TRBJ2-5; d_call: NA; cdr3_nt: TGTGCCAGCAGTGGAACATACGCTCAAGAGACCCAGTACTTC; cdr3_aa: CASSGTYAQETQYF
clone_size: NA; v_call: TRBV9; j_call: TRBJ2-1; d_call: NA; cdr3_nt: TGTGCCAGCAGCGTAGGTTCGGGCTCCTACAATGAGCAGTTCTTC; cdr3_aa: CASSVGSGSYNEQFF
clone_size: few; v_call: TRBV7-9; j_call: TRBJ1-5; d_call: NA; cdr3_nt: TGTGCCAGCAGAGACATTAACAGCAATCAGCCCCAGCATTTT; cdr3_aa: CASRDINSNQPQHF
clone_size: NA; v_call: TRBV4-2; j_call: TRBJ1-5; d_call: TRBD1; cdr3_nt: TGTGCCAGCAGCCACATAAGGACAGGGGACCAAGGAGCTGGCAATCAGCCCCAGCATTTT; cdr3_aa: CASSHIRTGDQGAGNQPQHF
clone_size: NA; v_call: TRBV30; j_call: TRBJ2-3; d_call: NA; cdr3_nt: TGTGCCTGGAGTTTAATCGGCACAGATACGCAGTATTTT; cdr3_aa: CAWSLIGTDTQYF
clone_size: NA; v_call: TRBV5-1; j_call: TRBJ2-7; d_call: TRBD2; cdr3_nt: TGCGCCAGCAGCTTGGATAGCGGGGGGCCTGCATCCTACGAGCAGTACTTC; cdr3_aa: CASSLDSGGPASYEQYF
clone_size: NA; v_call: TRBV5-1; j_call: TRBJ1-6; d_call: TRBD1; cdr3_nt: TGCGCCAGCAGCCGGGACAGGGGGGGTTCACCCCTCCACTTT; cdr3_aa: CASSRDRGGSPLHF
clone_size: NA; v_call: TRBV19; j_call: TRBJ1-2; d_call: TRBD1; cdr3_nt: TGTGCCAGTCAATCCGGGACAGGAGTCCGAGGCTACACCTTC; cdr3_aa: CASQSGTGVRGYTF
clone_size: NA; v_call: TRBV19; j_call: TRBJ1-1; d_call: NA; cdr3_nt: TGTGCCAGTAGTCCGGACACCTACGAGACTGAAGCTTTCTTT; cdr3_aa: CASSPDTYETEAFF
clone_size: once; v_call: TRBV2; j_call: TRBJ2-3; d_call: NA; cdr3_nt: TGTGCCAGCAGTACCACAGGCACAGATACGCAGTATTTT; cdr3_aa: CASSTTGTDTQYF
clone_size: NA; v_call: TRBV2; j_call: TRBJ2-7; d_call: NA; cdr3_nt: TGTGCCAGCAGTGAAAGTCCTACCTACGAGCAGTACTTC; cdr3_aa: CASSESPTYEQYF
clone_size: once; v_call: TRBV15; j_call: TRBJ1-5; d_call: TRBD1; cdr3_nt: TGTGCCACCAGCAGAGGACGACAGGGGGGGAATCAGCCCCAGCATTTT; cdr3_aa: CATSRGRQGGNQPQHF
clone_size: NA; v_call: TRBV7-2; j_call: TRBJ1-5; d_call: NA; cdr3_nt: TGTGCCAGCAGTCGGGGGGGTGGCAATCAGCCCCAGCATTTT; cdr3_aa: CASSRGGGNQPQHF
clone_size: NA; v_call: TRBV30; j_call: TRBJ1-1; d_call: TRBD1; cdr3_nt: TGTGCCTGGAGTGCTGGACAGGGGGTAACTGAAGCTTTCTTT; cdr3_aa: CAWSAGQGVTEAFF
clone_size: NA; v_call: TRBV7-9; j_call: TRBJ1-2; d_call: TRBD1; cdr3_nt: TGTGCCACCGGGACAGGGGACTATGGCTACACCTTC; cdr3_aa: CATGTGDYGYTF
clone_size: NA; v_call: TRBV11-1; j_call: TRBJ2-3; d_call: TRBD1; cdr3_nt: TGTGCCAGCAGCTTAGCCGGACAGGGTAGCACAGATACGCAGTATTTT; cdr3_aa: CASSLAGQGSTDTQYF
clone_size: NA; v_call: TRBV30; j_call: TRBJ2-7; d_call: TRBD1; cdr3_nt: TGTGCCTGGGGACAGGGAACCTACGAGCAGTACTTC; cdr3_aa: CAWGQGTYEQYF
clone_size: few; v_call: TRBV12-5; j_call: TRBJ1-1; d_call: NA; cdr3_nt: TGTGCTAGTGGTTTGGACCGCCTCGGTATCACTGAAGCTTTCTTT; cdr3_aa: CASGLDRLGITEAFF
clone_size: NA; v_call: TRBV28; j_call: TRBJ2-1; d_call: NA; cdr3_nt: TGTGCCAGCAGCCACCAGGACAAAATTCCCCCCAATGAGCAGTTCTTC; cdr3_aa: CASSHQDKIPPNEQFF
clone_size: NA; v_call: TRBV7-9; j_call: TRBJ2-3; d_call: TRBD1; cdr3_nt: TGTGCCAGCAGCTTAGTGGGACAGGGGTATTTT; cdr3_aa: CASSLVGQGYF
clone_size: NA; v_call: TRBV6-1; j_call: TRBJ1-2; d_call: NA; cdr3_nt: TGTGCCAGCAGTGGGGGAGGCTATGGCTACACCTTC; cdr3_aa: CASSGGGYGYTF